The 8 T cell receptor beta chains given below trace back to one sample, sequenced in a study of T cells in Graves' hyperthyroidism and ophthalmopathy. RNA transcripts were the template for amplifying TCR beta CDR3 regions. An initial round of RT-PCR targeting the TCR CDR3 relied on the HTBI primer set. TCRdb fed the multiplex PCR reads into MiXCR, producing one record per CDR3 protein. The data show 750,000 to 900,000 distinct CDR3 sequences, around 39% seen once. Sequenced input: blood. The receptors were gathered from a man between 18 and 29 years old with Graves' hyperthyroidism.

This clonotype was recorded only once. This chain links TRBV29-1 with TRBJ2-5; D is perhaps TRBD2 (6 bases). V was trimmed by 4 bases and J by 4 bases, leaving 16 bases between them. Per germline, CDR1 SQVTM and CDR2 ANQGSEA. This CDR3 is 14 amino acids long. CDR3 protein: CSVGFGRGAETQYF. The CDR3, as DNA: TGCAGCGTTGGATTCGGGCGCGGGGCAGAGACCCAGTACTTC.

V gene TRBV12-3 or TRBV12-4 combines with J gene TRBJ2-5; TRBD2 agrees at 11 bases. V lost 1 base and J lost 4; bases outside the gene matches: 8. There are 17 residues in the CDR3. CDR3 loop: CASSLVASGGLGETQYF. CDR3 in DNA: TGTGCCAGCAGTTTAGTGGCTAGCGGGGGGTTGGGAGAGACCCAGTACTTC.

The rearrangement uses TRBV7-9 and TRBJ2-7; D not certain. The CDR3 spans 12 residues. Trimming pared 5 bases from V and 5 bases from J, leaving 10 bases between. Per germline, CDR1 SEHNR and CDR2 FQNEAQ (reference sequence). CDR3 DNA: TGTGCCAGCAGCCTCACGGACCACGAGCAGTACTTC. As protein: CASSLTDHEQYF.

This clonotype came up a few times. V usage is TRBV7-2 and J usage is TRBJ1-5, with 7 positions matching TRBD1. The CDR3 runs 17 residues. Germline CDR1 reads SGHTA; CDR2 reads FQGNSA. Losses at the gene ends were 5 bases for V and 5 bases for J; bases not matched to a gene: 15. This chain's CDR3 is CASSQVRVGTGDQPQHF. The CDR3 nucleotides are TGTGCCAGCAGCCAAGTTCGTGTAGGTACAGGGGATCAGCCCCAGCATTTT.

About this clonotype itself: This clone may be a read error of a much larger clone one base away. The chain carries TRBV29-1 and TRBJ1-5; tentative D call: TRBD1 (5 bases). The germline V gene has CDR1 SQVTM and CDR2 ANQGSEA. V shed 4 bases and J shed 5 bases, with 9 bases lying between them. The CDR3 is made up of 12 amino acids. CDR3 sequence: CSVARDDQPQHF. The CDR3 bases are TGCAGCGTTGCCAGGGACGATCAGCCCCAGCATTTT.

V usage is TRBV25-1 and J usage is TRBJ2-6; TRBD1 matches 10 bases. Unmatched junction bases numbered 11, after V lost 1 base and J lost 2 bases. This CDR3 has 20 residues. Germline-derived CDR1 and CDR2 are MGHDK and SYGVNS. CDR3 nucleotides: TGTGCCAGCAGTGAATTTTTTGAACCGGGACAGGGGACTGGGGCCAACGTCCTGACTTTC. It translates to CASSEFFEPGQGTGANVLTF. Full variable domain (missing parts from reference TRBV25-1 and TRBJ2-6): EADIYQTPRYLVIGTGKKITLECSQTMGHDKMYWYQQDPGMELHLIHYSYGVNSTEKGDLSSESTVSRIRTEHFPLTLESARPSHTSQYLCASSEFFEPGQGTGANVLTFGAGSRLTVL.

This clonotype was observed a few times. The junction departs from germline at one end; a sequencing error may be responsible. The chain combines TRBV20-1 with TRBJ1-1; D gene uncertain. Looked up from germline, CDR1 is DFQATT and CDR2 is SNEGSKA (reference sequence). The CDR3 runs 13 residues. CDR3: CSARASSNIEAFF. CDR3 sequence (DNA): TGCAGTGCTAGAGCCTCTTCAAACATTGAAGCTTTCTTT.

The chain carries TRBV6-5 and TRBJ2-7; D is perhaps TRBD1 or TRBD2 (5 bases each). This CDR3 is built from 13 residues. V gave up 6 bases and J gave up 7 bases, with 16 bases separating them. Germline loops: CDR1 MNHEY, CDR2 SVGAGI. The CDR3 DNA is TGTGCCAGCAGGTCGGACATGGGGGTTGAGCAGTACTTC. Translated, it gives CASRSDMGVEQYF.